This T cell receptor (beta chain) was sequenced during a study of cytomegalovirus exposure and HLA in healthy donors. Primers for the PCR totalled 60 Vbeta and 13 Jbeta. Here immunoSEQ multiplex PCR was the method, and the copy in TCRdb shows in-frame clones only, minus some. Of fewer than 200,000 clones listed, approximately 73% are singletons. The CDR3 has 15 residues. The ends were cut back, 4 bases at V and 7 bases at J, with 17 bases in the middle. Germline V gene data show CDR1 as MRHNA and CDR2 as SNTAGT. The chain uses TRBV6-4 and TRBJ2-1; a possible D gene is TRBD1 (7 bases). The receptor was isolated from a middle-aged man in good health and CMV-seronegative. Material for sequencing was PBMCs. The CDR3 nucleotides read TGTGCCAGCAGTGTGAGACAGGGAGGTTGGAATGAGCAGTTCTTC. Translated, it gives CASSVRQGGWNEQFF.